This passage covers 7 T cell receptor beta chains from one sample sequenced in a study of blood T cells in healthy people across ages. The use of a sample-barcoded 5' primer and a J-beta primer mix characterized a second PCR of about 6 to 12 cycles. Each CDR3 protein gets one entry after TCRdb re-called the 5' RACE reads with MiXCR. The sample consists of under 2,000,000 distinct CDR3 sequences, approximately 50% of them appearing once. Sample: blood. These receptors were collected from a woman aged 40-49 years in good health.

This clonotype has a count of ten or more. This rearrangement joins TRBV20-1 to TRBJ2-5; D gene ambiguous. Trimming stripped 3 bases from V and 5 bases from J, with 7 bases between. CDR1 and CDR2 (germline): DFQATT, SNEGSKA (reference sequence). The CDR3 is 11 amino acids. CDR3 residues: CSARLVETQYF. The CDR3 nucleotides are TGCAGTGCTAGGCTCGTCGAGACCCAGTACTTC.

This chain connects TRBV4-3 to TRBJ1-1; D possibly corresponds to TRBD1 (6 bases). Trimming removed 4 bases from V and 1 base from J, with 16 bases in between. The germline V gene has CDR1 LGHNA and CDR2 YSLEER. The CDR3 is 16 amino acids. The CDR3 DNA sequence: TGCGCCAGCAGCCTTCATTGGTCCAGGGGGAACACTGAAGCTTTCTTT. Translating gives CASSLHWSRGNTEAFF.

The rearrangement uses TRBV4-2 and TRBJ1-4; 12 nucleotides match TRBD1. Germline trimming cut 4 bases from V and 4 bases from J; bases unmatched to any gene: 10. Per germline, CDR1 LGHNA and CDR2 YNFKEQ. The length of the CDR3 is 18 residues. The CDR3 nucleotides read TGTGCCAGCAGCCTCCGACCGGGACAGGGGGCGGTTAATGAAAAACTGTTTTTT. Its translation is CASSLRPGQGAVNEKLFF.

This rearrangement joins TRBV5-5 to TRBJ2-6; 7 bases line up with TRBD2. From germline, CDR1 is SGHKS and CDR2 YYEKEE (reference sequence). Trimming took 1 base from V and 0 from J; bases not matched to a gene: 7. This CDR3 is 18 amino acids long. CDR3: CASSLMGGSNSGANVLTF. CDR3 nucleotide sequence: TGTGCCAGCAGCTTGATGGGGGGGTCCAACTCTGGGGCCAACGTCCTGACTTTC.

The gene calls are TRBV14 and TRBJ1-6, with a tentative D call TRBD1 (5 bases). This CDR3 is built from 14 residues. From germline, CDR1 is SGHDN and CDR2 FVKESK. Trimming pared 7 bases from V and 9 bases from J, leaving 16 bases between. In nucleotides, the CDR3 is TGTGCCAGCAAATTCGGTCAGGGAGGTTCACCCCTCCACTTT. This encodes CASKFGQGGSPLHF.

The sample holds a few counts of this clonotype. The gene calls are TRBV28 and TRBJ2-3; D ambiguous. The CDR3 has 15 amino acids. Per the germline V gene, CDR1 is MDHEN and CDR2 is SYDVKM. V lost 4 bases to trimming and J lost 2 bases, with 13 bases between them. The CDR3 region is CASSYQTSSTDTQYF. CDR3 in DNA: TGTGCCAGCAGTTATCAGACCTCGTCCACAGATACGCAGTATTTT.

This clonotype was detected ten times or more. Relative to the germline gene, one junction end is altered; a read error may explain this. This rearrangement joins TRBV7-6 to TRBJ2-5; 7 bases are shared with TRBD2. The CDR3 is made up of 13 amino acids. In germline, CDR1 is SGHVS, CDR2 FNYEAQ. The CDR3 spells CASSLATGGEQYF. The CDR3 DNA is TGTGCCAGCAGTTTAGCCACTGGGGGGGAGCAGTACTTC. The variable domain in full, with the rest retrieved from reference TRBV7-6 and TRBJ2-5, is GAGVSQSPRYKVTKRGQDVALRCDPISGHVSLYWYRQALGQGPEFLTYFNYEAQQDKSGLPNDRFSAERPEGSISTLTIQRTEQRDSAMYRCASSLATGGEQYFGPGTRLLVL.